This entry describes one T cell receptor (beta chain). Its antigen is unidentified. These data come from a study of T-cell memory formation after mild COVID-19. Study-wide background: TCR clusters showed largely donor specificity.

5'RACE primed from the constant segment yielded TCR alpha and TCR beta cDNA libraries bearing sample barcodes and UMIs. TCRdb ran MiXCR on the 5' RACE reads and lists one entry per CDR3 protein. This repertoire shows around 110,000 distinct CDR3 sequences, around 12% found once; its top ten account for approximately 30%. Germline V gene lookup returns CDR1 MGHRA and CDR2 YSYEKL. V was pared by 4 bases and J by 2 bases, with 15 bases of the junction left unmatched. This CDR3 region has 18 residues. Study outcomes and limitations: Specificity for SARS-CoV-2 was not confirmed among the second-wave clones peaking on day 37.

The sample was PBMCs or a T cell subset sorted from them (not recorded which). The V and J genes are TRBV4-1 and TRBJ2-3; TRBD2 agrees at 7 bases. This TCR derives from an adult woman who had mild COVID-19 (a few samples of this study predate the infection). Cell type and time point are not known. CDR3 nucleotides: TGCGCCAGCAGCCCTCTCCGCAGAGGCGGGGGTACCACAGATACGCAGTATTTT. Its protein product is CASSPLRRGGGTTDTQYF.